Here is one TCR beta chain with its context. It lacks a known antigen. Per-base quality was not reported, and no clone a single base away is much larger than it. The CDR3 spans 13 residues, from the cysteine through the phenylalanine. Just CDR3 DNA is preserved here, 39 bases in frame from base 1. Trimming takes 6 bases from V and 4 bases from J, and the germline ends sit 12 bases apart. The germline V gene supplies CDR1 MNHEY and CDR2 SVGAGI. The sample is drawn from a study of blood T cell repertoires in COVID-19 (dated by TCRdb to the early 2020s). Describing the broader study: The collaborator samples originated in the United States, Italy and Spain and spanned the acute and convalescent phases of COVID-19. Samples came from the ongoing ImmuneRACE study (first 160 participants) plus 1,254 subjects from 6 global collaborators. Nearly every sample came with metadata listing a de-identified subject ID, COVID-19 status, age in years and sex. The dataset comprised deeply sampled blood TCRbeta repertoires from subjects exposed to, actively infected with, or recovered from COVID-19. Where HLA class I and class II types were available, the types were taken from metadata supplied by the sample provider, not from assay-based typing. The repertoires were released in a freely available public database meant as a resource for research on the immune response to SARS-CoV-2. The prospective study material was composed of cDNA or gDNA derived from T cells, B-cell-depleted T cells, or PBMCs.

Each collaborating institution followed its own protocols to collect whole blood in K2EDTA tubes. For TCRbeta analysis, collaborators shipped samples in one of three forms: frozen whole blood, isolated PBMCs, or DNA extracted from either of those sample types. The immunoSEQ Assay, a bias-controlled multiplex PCR, was used to amplify TCRbeta CDR3 regions from genomic DNA. The paper's processing steps were these. Within the assay, amplification of reference gene primers was used to estimate how many nucleated cells each sample contained. To quantify the absolute abundance of each unique TCRbeta CDR3 rearrangement, sequence reads were collapsed and filtered. For each sample, productive Simpson clonality was calculated as the square root of Simpson's diversity index across productive rearrangements. This immuneACCESS table, as held by TCRdb, lists in-frame sequences with V and J called but not all clones. Of the missing ones, under half trace to an unresolved V gene in checked studies; the others have no known cause. That table supplies the V and J calls and clone size; D and trimming were determined from the DNA. The sample contains about 59,000 clones, 91% of them found a single time. The ten top clones hold over 7.5% of the sample.

The research as a whole found: The amount of clinical and demographic metadata varied by source and participant and was provided uncurated.

The source is a human donor in a cohort sampled during active COVID-19. Sequencing was done on a sample of peripheral blood. Recombination joined TRBV6-5 with TRBJ1-1, with the D gene call left open. The DNA reads as follows: TGTGCCAGCAGCCTTTCTTCTTCCACTGAAGCTTTCTTT. It translates as CASSLSSSTEAFF.